The next 17 T cell receptor beta chains were all read from a single sample in a study of T cell responses to AZD1222 COVID-19 vaccine. TCRdb's copy holds only in-frame clones and misses some; the assay was immunoSEQ multiplex PCR. Of some 150,000 clones listed, 90% are singletons. This sample comprised peripheral blood, obtained on day 0 of AZD1222 vaccination. These receptors were taken from an adult in good health.

This sequence joins TRBV20-1 and TRBJ2-1, with 7 positions matching TRBD1. The trim removed 5 bases at V and 2 bases at J, leaving 3 bases unmatched. Germline V CDR1 and CDR2: DFQATT, SNEGSKA (reference sequence). CDR3 length equals 13 residues. CDR3 DNA sequence: TGCAGTGCTCGTGACAGGGCCTACAATGAGCAGTTCTTC. It yields the protein CSARDRAYNEQFF.

The V call is TRBV18, the J call TRBJ2-2; perhaps TRBD1 as D (5 bases). The CDR3 spans 16 residues. Germline values: CDR1 KGHSH, CDR2 LQKENI. V lost 3 bases, J lost 4 bases, and 15 bases lay in between. The CDR3 sequence: CASSPNAQVVTGELFF. CDR3 sequence (DNA): TGTGCCAGCTCACCGAACGCACAGGTTGTCACCGGGGAGCTGTTTTTT. Together with reference TRBV18 and TRBJ2-2, the CDR3 gives the full variable domain: NAGVMQNPRHLVRRRGQEARLRCSPMKGHSHVYWYRQLPEEGLKFMVYLQKENIIDESGMPKERFSAEFPKEGPSILRIQQVVRGDSAAYFCASSPNAQVVTGELFFGEGSRLTVL.

This chain connects TRBV10-3 to TRBJ1-1; D gene unclear. From germline, CDR1 is ENHRY and CDR2 SYGVKD. The CDR3 is made up of 15 amino acids. V lost 9 bases and J lost 0, with 17 bases in between. CDR3 sequence: CAMSEQNRMNTEAFF. CDR3 coding DNA: TGTGCCATGAGCGAACAGAATCGAATGAACACTGAAGCTTTCTTT.

V and J are TRBV19 and TRBJ1-5; D gene unclear. Germline V CDR1 and CDR2: LNHDA, SQIVND (reference sequence). V was trimmed by 7 bases and J by 0 bases, leaving 19 bases between them. The CDR3 contains 17 residues. CDR3 bases: TGTGCCAGTAAAAAGGATGCGTGGATCAATAGCAATCAGCCCCAGCATTTT. Its translation is CASKKDAWINSNQPQHF. Full variable domain (remainder filled in from reference TRBV19 and TRBJ1-5): DGGITQSPKYLFRKEGQNVTLSCEQNLNHDAMYWYRQDPGQGLRLIYYSQIVNDFQKGDIAEGYSVSREKKESFPLTVTSAQKNPTAFYLCASKKDAWINSNQPQHFGDGTRLSIL.

This clone was counted a single time. The genes are TRBV28 and TRBJ1-5; D unclear. CDR1 MDHEN and CDR2 SYDVKM come from the germline V gene. V lost 5 bases and J 5 bases, leaving 16 bases between the germline ends. CDR3 length: 15 residues. The CDR3 sequence is CASSRRHDGDQPQHF. In nucleotides, the CDR3 is TGTGCCAGCAGTCGCCGACACGACGGGGATCAGCCCCAGCATTTT.

The CDR3 sequence is CATSALDRGVDEQYF. CDR3 bases: TGTGCCACCAGTGCCTTAGACAGGGGGGTCGACGAGCAGTACTTC. The V and J genes are TRBV24-1 and TRBJ2-7, with 9 nucleotides matching TRBD1. The trim removed 5 bases at V and 5 bases at J, leaving 9 bases unmatched. Germline values: CDR1 KGHDR, CDR2 SFDVKD. The CDR3 totals 15 residues.

The gene calls are TRBV5-6 and TRBJ2-7, with D unresolved. This CDR3 is built from 13 residues. Germline CDR1 is SGHDT and CDR2 is YYEEEE. V gave up 5 bases and J gave up 2 bases, with 11 bases separating them. In nucleotides, the CDR3 is TGTGCCAGCAGTTCCGAAGGGACCTACGAGCAGTACTTC. Its protein product is CASSSEGTYEQYF.

V and J are TRBV19 and TRBJ1-1, with D unresolved. Germline V gene sequence: CDR1 LNHDA, CDR2 SQIVND (reference sequence). CDR3 length equals 16 residues. Trimming pared 3 bases from V and 0 bases from J, leaving 14 bases between. The CDR3 sequence: CASSMRREMMNTEAFF. In DNA form, the CDR3 reads TGTGCCAGTAGTATGAGGAGAGAGATGATGAACACTGAAGCTTTCTTT.

The chain is built from TRBV24-1 and TRBJ2-1; 13 nucleotides align to TRBD2. The length of the CDR3 is 17 residues. V dropped 3 bases and J dropped 4; count of bases not matched to a gene: 5. CDR1 is KGHDR and CDR2 is SFDVKD in the germline V gene. The DNA of the CDR3 is TGTGCCACCAGTGATACGGGACTAGCGGGGACGTACAATGAGCAGTTCTTC. Amino acids: CATSDTGLAGTYNEQFF.

The rearrangement joins TRBV19 to TRBJ1-2, with 8 bases that match TRBD1. Germline CDR1 is LNHDA and CDR2 is SQIVND (reference sequence). This CDR3 is 15 amino acids long. V shed 7 bases, J shed 3 bases, and the junction held 10 bases outside the gene matches. The CDR3 bases are TGTGCCAGTACCCACGTACAGGGGGAGGACTATGGCTACACCTTC. Translated: CASTHVQGEDYGYTF.

The chain has TRBV27 and TRBJ2-6; maybe TRBD1 (7 bases). This CDR3 comprises 17 residues. The germline V gene encodes CDR1 MNHEY and CDR2 SMNVEV (reference sequence). Trimming left V 2 bases short and J 2 bases short, with 13 bases between. CDR3 loop: CASSLRGTAAGANVLTF. CDR3 sequence (DNA): TGTGCCAGCAGTTTACGCGGGACAGCCGCTGGGGCCAACGTCCTGACTTTC.

This clone was seen a handful of times. The chain has TRBV27 and TRBJ1-2; the match to TRBD1 covers 8 bases. The CDR3 spans 14 residues. V trimming: 4 bases; J trimming: 3 bases; junction bases outside the gene matches: 4. CDR1 MNHEY and CDR2 SMNVEV come from the germline V gene (reference sequence). CDR3 nucleotides: TGTGCCAGCAGTTCAGGGGGCGTAGACTATGGCTACACCTTC. Its protein is CASSSGGVDYGYTF.

V gene TRBV28 combines with J gene TRBJ1-6; D is perhaps TRBD1 (5 bases). Germline V CDR1 and CDR2: MDHEN, SYDVKM. Trimming stripped 2 bases from V and 8 bases from J, with 22 bases between. The CDR3 runs to 18 residues. The chain's CDR3 is CASSLHSERRGADSPLHF. In nucleotides, the CDR3 is TGTGCCAGCAGTTTACATTCAGAGAGGAGGGGCGCTGATTCACCCCTCCACTTT.

The V call is TRBV19, the J call TRBJ1-1; 8 positions agree with TRBD1. CDR3 length: 16 residues. The germline V gene has CDR1 LNHDA and CDR2 SQIVND (reference sequence). Trimming removed 1 base from V and 4 bases from J; junction bases left unmatched: 8. The CDR3 loop reads CASSIGDRPLRTEAFF. The CDR3 nucleotides are TGTGCCAGTAGTATAGGGGACAGGCCCCTGCGCACTGAAGCTTTCTTT.

CDR3 residues: CASGDGLARSGKPYEQYF. CDR3 DNA: TGTGCCAGTGGGGACGGGCTAGCGAGAAGCGGAAAACCCTACGAGCAGTACTTC. This chain connects TRBV19 to TRBJ2-7; D is possibly TRBD2 (6 bases). CDR1 is LNHDA, CDR2 SQIVND, per germline (reference sequence). Trimming shortened V by 8 bases and J by 2 bases, and 28 bases separated the two germline ends. The CDR3 is 18 amino acids. The variable domain in full, completed from reference TRBV19 and TRBJ2-7, reads DGGITQSPKYLFRKEGQNVTLSCEQNLNHDAMYWYRQDPGQGLRLIYYSQIVNDFQKGDIAEGYSVSREKKESFPLTVTSAQKNPTAFYLCASGDGLARSGKPYEQYFGPGTRLTVT.

V gene TRBV6-2 or TRBV6-3 combines with J gene TRBJ2-7, with D perhaps given as TRBD1 or TRBD2 (5 bases each). CDR1 is MNHEY, CDR2 SVGEGT, per germline. V lost 2 bases to trimming and J lost 3 bases, with 26 bases between them. The CDR3 loop spans 19 amino acids. The CDR3 nucleotides read TGTGCCAGCAGTTACCAGTTTAGACGGGACGTGGGCAGGGACTACGAGCAGTACTTC. It specifies CASSYQFRRDVGRDYEQYF.

J is TRBJ1-4 and V is TRBV3-1 (or the pseudogene TRBV3-2); 7 bases fit TRBD1. V shed 3 bases, J shed 7 bases, and the junction held 5 bases outside the gene matches. CDR1 is LGHDT, CDR2 YNNKEL, per germline (reference sequence). The length of the CDR3 is 14 residues. Written as DNA, the CDR3 is TGTGCCAGCAGCCACCCTGGGGACAGTGAAAAACTGTTTTTT. As protein: CASSHPGDSEKLFF.